The clone carrying this T cell receptor (beta chain) was seen many times. The antigen is not known. Cells are PBMCs isolated from approximately 9.2 ml of fresh blood. The sample originates from a study of T cells in Graves' hyperthyroidism and ophthalmopathy. Study-wide points: Ophthalmopathy, as predicted by the model, came a median 6.5 months after the prediction. Also found in blood were most expanded thyroid clonotypes above 0.001.

Amplification targeted TCR beta CDR3 regions from RNA transcripts. RT-PCR in the first round (using the HTBI primer set) targeted the TCR CDR3. TCRdb recomputed calls from the multiplex PCR reads with MiXCR, one row per CDR3 protein. The data show about 600,000 distinct CDR3 sequences, 15% to 20% seen once. This receptor was identified in a woman aged 40 to 50 with Graves' ophthalmopathy. Sequencing was done on a sample of blood.

The CDR3 nucleotides read TGTGCCAGCAGTTTTAACAGGGACAGCTATGGCTACACCTTC. It encodes CASSFNRDSYGYTF. The chain combines TRBV11-2 with TRBJ1-2; 7 bases are a match to TRBD1. Germline lookup yields CDR1 SGHAT and CDR2 FQNNGV. CDR3 length equals 14 residues. With V trimmed by 6 bases and J by 4 bases, 8 bases remained unmatched.